Each of the 14 T cell receptor beta chains below was sequenced from the same sample in a study of PD-L1 blockade in urothelial cancer. Repertoires were generated with immunoSEQ multiplex PCR, while TCRdb's copy carries only in-frame clones and drops some. The sample has roughly 120,000 clones, 80% to 90% seen once. The time point was: peripheral blood 6 weeks after treatment start. The source material was PBMCs, sampled around atezolizumab (anti-PD-L1) treatment. The source of these receptors is a man between 60 and 75 years old with urothelial cancer.

The chain employs TRBV15 and TRBJ2-7; the D gene is possibly TRBD1 (6 bases). Germline CDR1 reads LNHNV; CDR2 reads YYDKDF (reference sequence). This CDR3 is 14 amino acids long. Deletions cut 0 bases from V and 0 bases from J, with 6 bases between. The CDR3 DNA reads as TGTGCCACCAGCAGAGAGGACAGCTCCTACGAGCAGTACTTC. Translation: CATSREDSSYEQYF.

The rearrangement joins TRBV28 to TRBJ1-2; no clear D gene. The CDR3 totals 14 residues. Germline CDR1 is MDHEN and CDR2 is SYDVKM. The V end was cut by 6 bases, the J end by 4 bases, with 15 bases between. The CDR3 region has the DNA TGTGCCAGCAGAACATCGGTCAGGCGCTATGGCTACACCTTC. This encodes CASRTSVRRYGYTF.

This clone has only one observation. The chain is built from TRBV18 and TRBJ1-1; D call uncertain. Deletions cut 0 bases from V and 1 base from J, with 9 bases between. Germline CDR1 and CDR2: KGHSH and LQKENI. CDR3 length: 15 residues. The CDR3 bases are TGTGCCAGCTCACCACCGTCAGGCCAGAACACTGAAGCTTTCTTT. It codes for CASSPPSGQNTEAFF.

The chain couples TRBV5-1 to TRBJ1-1, with no clear D. The CDR3 has 14 residues. Germline lookup yields CDR1 SGHRS and CDR2 YFSETQ. Trimming removed 2 bases at V and 0 bases at J, with 8 bases between. This CDR3 reads CASSFGLMNTEAFF. CDR3 bases: TGCGCCAGCAGCTTTGGACTCATGAACACTGAAGCTTTCTTT.

The V gene is TRBV12-5, the J gene TRBJ1-1, with no clear D. This CDR3 contains 14 residues. Trimming removed 1 base at V and 8 bases at J, with 14 bases between. Germline assignment: CDR1 LGHNT and CDR2 FRNRAP. CDR3 sequence (DNA): TGTGCTAGTGGTTTGGACCCTCGACACTCGGAAGCTTTCTTT. This sequence encodes CASGLDPRHSEAFF.

This clone was detected only a few times. The CDR3 nucleotides are TGTGCCAGCAGCTCCCGGCCTCCCCAGGGGGCTAGCAATCAGCCCCAGCATTTT. Translation gives CASSSRPPQGASNQPQHF. The rearrangement links TRBV11-2 to TRBJ1-5; 8 bases match TRBD1. CDR1 is SGHAT and CDR2 is FQNNGV in the germline V gene. CDR3 length equals 18 residues. The junction had 11 bases not matched to a gene; V was cut back by 4 bases and J by 0 bases. Together with reference TRBV11-2 and TRBJ1-5, the CDR3 gives the full variable domain: EAGVAQSPRYKIIEKRQSVAFWCNPISGHATLYWYQQILGQGPKLLIQFQNNGVVDDSQLPKDRFSAERLKGVDSTLKIQPAKLEDSAVYLCASSSRPPQGASNQPQHFGDGTRLSIL.

The CDR3 spells CASSLRGSNEKLFF. The CDR3 nucleotides read TGTGCCAGCTCACTTCGGGGTTCTAATGAAAAACTGTTTTTT. The V call is TRBV18, the J call TRBJ1-4, with no clear D. V was shortened by 4 bases and J by 3 bases, with 9 bases between the two germline ends. Germline assignment: CDR1 KGHSH and CDR2 LQKENI. This CDR3 is built from 14 residues.

This chain uses TRBV2 with TRBJ2-3; the D gene is possibly TRBD2 (5 bases). Germline CDR1 SNHLY, CDR2 FYNNEI. CDR3 length: 12 amino acids. Deletions cut 5 bases from V and 8 bases from J, with 11 bases between. The CDR3 bases are TGTGCCAGCAGTTTTGAGGGAGTTACGCAGTATTTT. It encodes CASSFEGVTQYF.

V is TRBV7-3 and J is TRBJ2-1; D may be TRBD1 (6 bases). V was pared by 0 bases and J by 7 bases, with 13 bases between. The CDR3 runs 15 residues. Germline loops: CDR1 SGHTA, CDR2 FQGTGA. The CDR3 nucleotides read TGTGCCAGCAGCTTAACGGGGGCTATTGGGAATGAGCAGTTCTTC. It specifies CASSLTGAIGNEQFF.

This clone was observed a single time. This chain connects TRBV6-5 to TRBJ2-7; 7 nucleotides align to TRBD1. The trim removed 6 bases at V and 3 bases at J, leaving 11 bases unmatched. Germline CDR1 reads MNHEY; CDR2 reads SVGAGI. The CDR3 totals 15 residues. The CDR3 protein is CASRKTGTALYEQYF. CDR3 nucleotides: TGTGCCAGCAGAAAAACCGGGACAGCACTCTACGAGCAGTACTTC.

This chain connects TRBV28 to TRBJ2-5, with 8 bases that match TRBD1. The CDR3 covers 21 residues. Germline V gene data show CDR1 as MDHEN and CDR2 as SYDVKM. J gave up 3 bases and V 3 bases, and 24 bases lay outside the gene matches. CDR3 DNA sequence: TGTGCCAGCAGTTTCGACCCCAGACCCGTACTCGGGACAGGCAGAAAAGAGACCCAGTACTTC. Translation gives CASSFDPRPVLGTGRKETQYF.

The gene calls are TRBV18 and TRBJ2-7; no definite D call. This CDR3 is 14 amino acids long. Germline V gives CDR1 KGHSH, CDR2 LQKENI. The V and J ends lost 3 bases and 0 bases respectively, with 9 bases between them. The CDR3, as DNA: TGTGCCAGCTCACCTCCGCACTCCTCCTACGAGCAGTACTTC. It codes for CASSPPHSSYEQYF. The full variable domain, with the rest looked up from reference TRBV18 and TRBJ2-7, is NAGVMQNPRHLVRRRGQEARLRCSPMKGHSHVYWYRQLPEEGLKFMVYLQKENIIDESGMPKERFSAEFPKEGPSILRIQQVVRGDSAAYFCASSPPHSSYEQYFGPGTRLTVT.

The CDR3 DNA sequence: TGTGCCAGCAGCGTCGGACAGGGGCCAGGAAACACCATATATTTT. Its protein product is CASSVGQGPGNTIYF. The V and J genes are TRBV9 and TRBJ1-3; 9 nucleotides agree with TRBD1. Per the germline V gene, CDR1 is SGDLS and CDR2 is YYNGEE. Losses at the gene ends were 2 bases for V and 4 bases for J; bases not matched to a gene: 4. There are 15 residues in the CDR3. Drawing the rest from reference TRBV9 and TRBJ1-3, the complete variable domain is DSGVTQTPKHLITATGQRVTLRCSPRSGDLSVYWYQQSLDQGLQFLIQYYNGEERAKGNILERFSAQQFPDLHSELNLSSLELGDSALYFCASSVGQGPGNTIYFGEGSWLTVV.

The chain is built from TRBV19 and TRBJ2-5, with 10 bases matching TRBD2. Germline V CDR1 and CDR2: LNHDA, SQIVND (reference sequence). Germline trimming cut 1 base from V and 4 bases from J; bases unmatched to any gene: 6. The CDR3 is 16 residues long. The CDR3 spells CASSIGSGGARETQYF. The CDR3 bases are TGTGCCAGTAGTATAGGCAGCGGGGGGGCCAGAGAGACCCAGTACTTC.